This T cell receptor (beta chain) came from a study of T-cell memory formation after mild COVID-19. Study context: The TCR clusters were mostly specific to one donor. Study-wide points: Among contracting clones, CD4+ were mainly CM/EM and CD8+ enriched in EMRA.

The V gene's germline CDR1 is SGHRS and CDR2 YFSETQ. Trimming took 2 bases from V and 1 from J; bases not matched to a gene: 3. There are 15 residues in the CDR3. This clonotype was seen a few times. The antigen is unknown. TCRdb recomputed calls from the 5' RACE reads with MiXCR, one row per CDR3 protein. The sample shows roughly 610,000 distinct CDR3 sequences, roughly 17% of them seen only once. The sequence was obtained from an adult woman who had mild COVID-19 (a few samples of this study predate the infection). Cell type and time point are not known. J is TRBJ1-2 and V is TRBV5-1, with 9 bases lining up with TRBD1. The sequenced sample consisted of PBMCs or a T cell subset sorted from them (not recorded which). The CDR3 sequence: CASSFGQGSNYGYTF. The CDR3 nucleotides read TGCGCCAGCAGCTTCGGACAGGGGAGTAACTATGGCTACACCTTC. The full variable domain, its missing parts supplied by reference TRBV5-1 and TRBJ1-2, is KAGVTQTPRYLIKTRGQQVTLSCSPISGHRSVSWYQQTPGQGLQFLFEYFSETQRNKGNFPGRFSGRQFSNSRSEMNVSTLELGDSALYLCASSFGQGSNYGYTFGSGTRLTVV.